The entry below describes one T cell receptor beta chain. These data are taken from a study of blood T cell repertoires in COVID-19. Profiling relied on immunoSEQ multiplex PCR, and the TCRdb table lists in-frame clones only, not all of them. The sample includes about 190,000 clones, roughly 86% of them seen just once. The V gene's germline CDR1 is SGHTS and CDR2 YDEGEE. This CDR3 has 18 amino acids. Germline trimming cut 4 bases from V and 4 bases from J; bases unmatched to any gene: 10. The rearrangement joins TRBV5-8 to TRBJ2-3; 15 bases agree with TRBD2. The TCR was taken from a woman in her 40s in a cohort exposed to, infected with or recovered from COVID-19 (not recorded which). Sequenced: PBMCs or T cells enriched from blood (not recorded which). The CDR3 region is CASSTLGLAGGVADTQYF. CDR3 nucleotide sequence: TGTGCCAGCAGCACCCTAGGACTAGCGGGGGGGGTAGCAGATACGCAGTATTTT.